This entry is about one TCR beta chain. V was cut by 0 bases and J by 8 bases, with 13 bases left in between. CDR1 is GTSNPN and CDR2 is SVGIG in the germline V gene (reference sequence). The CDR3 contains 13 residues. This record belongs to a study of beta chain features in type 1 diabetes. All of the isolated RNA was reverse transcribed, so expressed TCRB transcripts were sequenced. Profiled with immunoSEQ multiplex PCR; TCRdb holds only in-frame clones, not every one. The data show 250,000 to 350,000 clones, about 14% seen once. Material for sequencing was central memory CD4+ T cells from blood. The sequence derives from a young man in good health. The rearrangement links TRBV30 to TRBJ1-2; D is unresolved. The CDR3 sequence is CAWSVKAGVGYTF. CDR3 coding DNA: TGTGCCTGGAGTGTGAAGGCCGGGGTCGGCTACACCTTC.